These T cell receptor beta chains were read from a single sample in a study of T cell repertoires in cytomegalovirus infection. Antigens for these TCRs are unknown. TCRdb re-derived calls from the reads in MiXCR, one entry per CDR3 protein. Of roughly 60,000 distinct CDR3 sequences in the sample, around 30% were seen once. Material: PBMCs, sequenced either directly or after in vitro stimulation (not recorded which). The receptors shown here come from a human donor in good health (CMV status not recorded). Some clones in this sample may be carry-over from other donors' samples. Both conserved end residues are part of each CDR3. A D gene is named only where the DNA matches it firmly. Some rows have no size entry. The others give once, few or many, or a class for an expanded clone.

-	TRBV27	TRBJ2-1	-	15	TGTGCCAGCAGTTTTAGGCGGGGTCGTACCAATGAGCAGTTCTTC	CASSFRRGRTNEQFF
-	TRBV20-1	TRBJ1-2	-	16	TGCAGTGCTAGAGATTGGGCGGACAGACTTAACTATGGCTACACCTTC	CSARDWADRLNYGYTF
-	TRBV2	TRBJ1-5	-	17	TGTGCCAGCAGTGAACGTTTGACCGGGTCGGGCAATCAGCCCCAGCATTTT	CASSERLTGSGNQPQHF
-	TRBV10-3	TRBJ1-1	-	15	TGTGCCATCAGCGTCGCCGGACAGCCGAACACTGAAGCTTTCTTT	CAISVAGQPNTEAFF
-	TRBV7-8	TRBJ2-7	-	14	TGTGCCAGCAGCTTAGCCGGCAGGCTCTACGAGCAGTACTTC	CASSLAGRLYEQYF
many	TRBV7-2	TRBJ2-3	TRBD2	16	TGTGCCAGCAGCCAGGGGCTAGCGGGGGCCGGAGATACGCAGTATTTT	CASSQGLAGAGDTQYF
few	TRBV29-1	TRBJ2-7	-	12	TGCAGCGGGACAGACGACGAATACGAGCAGTACTTC	CSGTDDEYEQYF
-	TRBV7-2	TRBJ1-1	-	12	TGTGCCTGCCTGGCAGGGTACATTGAAGCTTTCTTT	CACLAGYIEAFF
many	TRBV19	TRBJ2-7	-	14	TGTGCCAGTAGTCACGAAAGAAGCTCCTACGAGCAGTACTTC	CASSHERSSYEQYF
-	TRBV11-2	TRBJ2-3	TRBD2	15	TGTGCCAGCAGCTTTAGCGGGAGGGCGACAGATACGCAGTATTTT	CASSFSGRATDTQYF
few	TRBV19	TRBJ1-2	TRBD1	14	TGTGCCAGTAGTTCCGGGACAGGGTGGAATGGCTACACCTTC	CASSSGTGWNGYTF
-	TRBV12-3/TRBV12-4	TRBJ2-1	TRBD2	14	TGTGCCAGCATTCCTAGCGGGAGATTGAATGAGCAGTTCTTC	CASIPSGRLNEQFF
-	TRBV12-3/TRBV12-4	TRBJ2-2	TRBD2	16	TGTGCCAGCAGTTTAGGGGGACTAGCGAGTACCGGGGAGCTGTTTTTT	CASSLGGLASTGELFF
-	TRBV7-8	TRBJ2-1	TRBD2	14	TGTGCCAGCAGCTTATTGGCGGGGGGCGATGAGCAGTTCTTC	CASSLLAGGDEQFF
many	TRBV20-1	TRBJ1-2	TRBD1	16	TGCAGTGCTAGAGACCGGGGGACAGGGGGCCGTTATGGCTACACCTTC	CSARDRGTGGRYGYTF
-	TRBV10-3	TRBJ2-7	-	13	TGTGCCATCAGTGACAGTGGCCCCTACGAGCAGTACTTC	CAISDSGPYEQYF
few	TRBV7-7	TRBJ1-2	-	13	TGTGCCACCCGACCTGCTGGGTCCTATGGCTACACCTTC	CATRPAGSYGYTF
-	TRBV28	TRBJ2-7	-	13	TGTGCCAACCCTCCGGGGGAACCCTACGAGCAGTACTTC	CANPPGEPYEQYF
once	TRBV2	TRBJ1-4	-	12	TGTGCCAGCGCCAGGGACGATGAAAAACTGTTTTTT	CASARDDEKLFF
-	TRBV11-2	TRBJ2-7	-	15	TGTGCCAGCAGCCACTGGGGGCGGGAGCAGCTCGAGCAGTACTTC	CASSHWGREQLEQYF
few	TRBV12-3/TRBV12-4	TRBJ2-5	-	15	TGTGCCAGCAGTTTAGTACCCGGGGCCGGGGAGACCCAGTACTTC	CASSLVPGAGETQYF
few	TRBV27	TRBJ2-2	-	16	TGTGCCAGCAGTCCCCGGGCAGTATCGAACACCGGGGAGCTGTTTTTT	CASSPRAVSNTGELFF
few	TRBV20-1	TRBJ2-2	TRBD2	15	TGCAGTGCCTTCGTCGCGGGAGGGAACACCGGGGAGCTGTTTTTT	CSAFVAGGNTGELFF
-	TRBV7-8	TRBJ2-1	TRBD2	14	TGTGCCAGCAGCTTAGTGCGGGGGATGAATGAGCAGTTCTTC	CASSLVRGMNEQFF
few	TRBV19	TRBJ2-7	-	13	TGTGCCAGTAGTATCCTGGGAGGCTACGAGCAGTACTTC	CASSILGGYEQYF
few	TRBV11-2	TRBJ2-5	TRBD2	15	TGTGCCAGCAGCTCCCAGGGGACTAGGCTTGAGACCCAGTACTTC	CASSSQGTRLETQYF
few	TRBV6-1	TRBJ1-4	-	14	TGTGCCAGCAGTGAATGGGTAACTAATGAAAAACTGTTTTTT	CASSEWVTNEKLFF
-	TRBV12-3/TRBV12-4	TRBJ1-3	-	14	TGTGCCAGCAGTTCGATCGGCTCTGGAAACACCATATATTTT	CASSSIGSGNTIYF
few	TRBV7-8	TRBJ2-1	TRBD1	17	TGTGCCAGCAGCTTAGCGCTGGTCCGGACAGGGGACAATGAGCAGTTCTTC	CASSLALVRTGDNEQFF
-	TRBV9	TRBJ1-6	-	15	TGTGCCAGCAGCCTTTCCGGGAACCGCGTTTCACCCCTCCACTTT	CASSLSGNRVSPLHF
few	TRBV4-1	TRBJ1-4	-	17	TGCGCCAGCAGCCAAGGGCACGGAATTGCAACTAATGAAAAACTGTTTTTT	CASSQGHGIATNEKLFF
-	TRBV6-1	TRBJ1-5	-	15	TGTGCCAGCAGGGCCCGACAGGAGGGCAATCAGCCCCAGCATTTT	CASRARQEGNQPQHF
few	TRBV6-5	TRBJ1-1	TRBD1	15	TGTGCCAGCAAGCACAATCAGGGGGCAGGAACTGAAGCTTTCTTT	CASKHNQGAGTEAFF
few	TRBV20-1	TRBJ2-1	TRBD2	15	TGCAGTGCTAGCCATAGCGGGAGCTCCTACAATGAGCAGTTCTTC	CSASHSGSSYNEQFF
few	TRBV7-2	TRBJ2-1	-	14	TGTGCCAGCAGCTTAGGACTCTCCTACAATGAGCAGTTCTTC	CASSLGLSYNEQFF
few	TRBV11-2	TRBJ1-1	-	13	TGTGCCAGCAGCTTAAGTTGGCAAACTGAAGCTTTCTTT	CASSLSWQTEAFF